A selection of T cell receptor beta chains follows, all from one sample in a study of cytomegalovirus exposure and HLA in healthy donors. The data were produced by immunoSEQ multiplex PCR, yet TCRdb's version contains in-frame clones alone and is incomplete. The profile covers roughly 100,000 clones, with 15% appearing a single time and around 0.83% taken by the ten largest. Sequencing was performed on PBMCs. All receptors come from a female donor in good health and CMV-seronegative. The CDR3 runs from the conserved cysteine through the conserved F or W.

TRBV6-5	TRBJ2-3	CASSTGGGTDTQYF
TRBV18	TRBJ1-1	CASSPGGPPEAFF
TRBV10-3	TRBJ1-5	CAISAEQGIRQPQHF
TRBV11-2	TRBJ1-1	CASSSITQGTNTEAFF
TRBV6-5	TRBJ1-1	CASSGGGFMNTEAFF
TRBV4-3	TRBJ1-2	CASSQVDAGVYTF
TRBV9	TRBJ2-1	CASSATSGRAPNEQFF
TRBV7-9	TRBJ1-1	CASSSTGGPTPNTEAFF
TRBV5-6	TRBJ2-3	CASTWGGSADTQYF
TRBV15	TRBJ2-5	CATSRDITKRLGETQYF
TRBV7-2	TRBJ2-7	CASSPRLAGATYEQYF
TRBV21-1	TRBJ2-7	CASRPLGGSSYEQYF
TRBV7-2	TRBJ2-1	CASSSRRKGLAGGEQFF